This TCR beta chain was retrieved from a study of somatic mutations in cytotoxic T cells in rheumatoid arthritis. Using immunoSEQ multiplex PCR, the repertoire was profiled, and TCRdb retains in-frame clones only, with some absent. The data contain 13,000 or so clones, approximately 80% of them singletons. The CDR3 covers 14 residues. Germline V gene data show CDR1 as MNHNS and CDR2 as SASEGT. Trimming shortened V by 6 bases and J by 7 bases, and 18 bases separated the two germline ends. The source material was CD8+ T cells sorted from blood. This chain joins TRBV6-1 and TRBJ1-2; possibly TRBD1 for D (5 bases). This clonotype originated in an adult with rheumatoid arthritis. The chain's CDR3 is CASRRAGPGAGYTF. DNA for the CDR3: TGTGCCAGCAGACGAGCAGGGCCGGGAGCTGGCTACACCTTC.